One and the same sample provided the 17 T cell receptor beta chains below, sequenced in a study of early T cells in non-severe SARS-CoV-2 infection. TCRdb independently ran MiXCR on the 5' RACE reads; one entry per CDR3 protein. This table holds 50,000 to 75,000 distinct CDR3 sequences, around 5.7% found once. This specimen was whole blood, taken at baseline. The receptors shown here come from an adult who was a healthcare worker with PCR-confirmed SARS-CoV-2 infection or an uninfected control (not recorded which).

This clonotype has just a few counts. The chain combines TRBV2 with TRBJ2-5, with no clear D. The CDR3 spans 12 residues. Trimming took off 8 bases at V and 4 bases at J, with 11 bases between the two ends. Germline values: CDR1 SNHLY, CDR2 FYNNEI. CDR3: CASLPNRETQYF. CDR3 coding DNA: TGTGCCAGCCTCCCGAATCGAGAGACCCAGTACTTC. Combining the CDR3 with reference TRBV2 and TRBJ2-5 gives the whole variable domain EPEVTQTPSHQVTQMGQEVILRCVPISNHLYFYWYRQILGQKVEFLVSFYNNEISEKSEIFDDQFSVERPDGSNFTLKIRSTKLEDSAMYFCASLPNRETQYFGPGTRLLVL.

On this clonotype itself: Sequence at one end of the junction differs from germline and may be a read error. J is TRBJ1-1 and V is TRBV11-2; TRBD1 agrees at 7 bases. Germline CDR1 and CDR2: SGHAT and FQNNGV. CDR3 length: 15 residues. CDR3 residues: CVSSLTGLMNTEAFF. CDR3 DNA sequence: TGTGTCAGCAGCTTGACAGGGCTCATGAACACTGAAGCTTTCTTT. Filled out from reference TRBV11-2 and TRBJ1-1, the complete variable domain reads EAGVAQSPRYKIIEKRQSVAFWCNPISGHATLYWYQQILGQGPKLLIQFQNNGVVDDSQLPKDRFSAERLKGVDSTLKIQPAKLEDSAVYLCVSSLTGLMNTEAFFGQGTRLTVV.

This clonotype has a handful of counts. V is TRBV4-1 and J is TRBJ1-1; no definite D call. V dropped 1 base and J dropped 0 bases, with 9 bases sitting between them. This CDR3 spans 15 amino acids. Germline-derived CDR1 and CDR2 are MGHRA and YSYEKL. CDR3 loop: CASSQGSVMNTEAFF. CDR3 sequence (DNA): TGCGCCAGCAGCCAAGGATCCGTAATGAACACTGAAGCTTTCTTT.

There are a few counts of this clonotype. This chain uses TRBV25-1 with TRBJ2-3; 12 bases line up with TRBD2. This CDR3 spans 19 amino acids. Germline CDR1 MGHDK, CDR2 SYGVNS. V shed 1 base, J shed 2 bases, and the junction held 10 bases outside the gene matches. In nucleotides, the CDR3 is TGTGCCAGCAGTGAATCTAGCGGGAGGGGGTCCGTGCCCACAGATACGCAGTATTTT. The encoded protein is CASSESSGRGSVPTDTQYF.

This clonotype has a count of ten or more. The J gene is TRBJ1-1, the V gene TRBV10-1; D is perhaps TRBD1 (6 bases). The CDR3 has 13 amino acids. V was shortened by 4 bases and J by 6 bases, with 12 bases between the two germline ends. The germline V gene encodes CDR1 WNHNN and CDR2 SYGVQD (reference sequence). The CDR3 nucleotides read TGCGCCAGCAGTGTGCCGGGGGCGGCTGAAGCTTTCTTT. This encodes CASSVPGAAEAFF.

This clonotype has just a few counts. The CDR3 coding sequence is TGCAGTGCTTCAGCGAGGGGACAAAAAAATTCACCCCTCCACTTT. Translating gives CSASARGQKNSPLHF. The chain links TRBV20-1 to TRBJ1-6; TRBD1 is a possible D gene (6 bases). The V end was cut by 5 bases, the J end by 7 bases, with 18 bases between. The CDR3 length is 15 residues. CDR1 is DFQATT and CDR2 is SNEGSKA in the germline V gene (reference sequence).

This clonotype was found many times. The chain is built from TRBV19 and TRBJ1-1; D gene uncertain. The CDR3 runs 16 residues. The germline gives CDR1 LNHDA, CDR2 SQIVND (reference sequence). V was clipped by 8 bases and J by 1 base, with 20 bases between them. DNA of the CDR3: TGTGCCAGTTACCTCATCCCGGGTCAACCGAACACTGAAGCTTTCTTT. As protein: CASYLIPGQPNTEAFF.

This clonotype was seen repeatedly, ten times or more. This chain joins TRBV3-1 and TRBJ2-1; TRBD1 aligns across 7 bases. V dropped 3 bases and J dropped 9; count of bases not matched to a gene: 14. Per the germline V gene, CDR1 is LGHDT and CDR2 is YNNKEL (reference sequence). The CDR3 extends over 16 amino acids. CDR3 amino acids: CASSHKDVEGGGEQFF. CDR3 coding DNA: TGTGCCAGCAGCCACAAAGACGTCGAAGGGGGCGGTGAGCAGTTCTTC.

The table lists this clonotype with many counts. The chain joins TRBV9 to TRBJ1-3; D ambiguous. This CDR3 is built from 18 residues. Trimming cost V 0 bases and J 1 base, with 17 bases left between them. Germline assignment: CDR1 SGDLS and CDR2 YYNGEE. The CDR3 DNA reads TGTGCCAGCAGCGTAGATCTCCGGGCCCCGGCTTCTGGAAACACCATATATTTT. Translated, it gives CASSVDLRAPASGNTIYF.

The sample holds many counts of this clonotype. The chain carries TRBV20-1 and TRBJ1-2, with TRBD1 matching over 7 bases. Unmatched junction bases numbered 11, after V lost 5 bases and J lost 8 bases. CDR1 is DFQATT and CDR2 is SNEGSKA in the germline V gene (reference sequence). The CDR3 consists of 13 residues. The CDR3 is CSALREQGKGYTF. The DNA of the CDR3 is TGCAGTGCTCTCCGAGAACAGGGGAAAGGCTACACCTTC.

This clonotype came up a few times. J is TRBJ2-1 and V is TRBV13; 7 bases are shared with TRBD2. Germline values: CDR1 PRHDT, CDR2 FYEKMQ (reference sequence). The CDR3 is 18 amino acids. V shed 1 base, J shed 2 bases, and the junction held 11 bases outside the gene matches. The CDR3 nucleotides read TGTGCCAGCAGCTTAGAGTCCCCCTTAGCGGGTGCCTACAATGAGCAGTTCTTC. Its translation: CASSLESPLAGAYNEQFF. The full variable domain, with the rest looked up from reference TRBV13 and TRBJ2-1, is AAGVIQSPRHLIKEKRETATLKCYPIPRHDTVYWYQQGPGQDPQFLISFYEKMQSDKGSIPDRFSAQQFSDYHSELNMSSLELGDSALYFCASSLESPLAGAYNEQFFGPGTRLTVL.

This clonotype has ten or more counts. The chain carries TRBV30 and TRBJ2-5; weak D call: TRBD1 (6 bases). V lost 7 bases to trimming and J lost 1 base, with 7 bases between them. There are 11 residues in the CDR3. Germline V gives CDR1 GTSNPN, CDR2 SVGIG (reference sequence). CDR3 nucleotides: TGTGCCTTACAGGGCCAAGAGACCCAGTACTTC. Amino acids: CALQGQETQYF. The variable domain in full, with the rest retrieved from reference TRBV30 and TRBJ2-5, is SQTIHQWPATLVQPVGSPLSLECTVEGTSNPNLYWYRQAAGRGLQLLFYSVGIGQISSEVPQNLSASRPQDRQFILSSKKLLLSDSGFYLCALQGQETQYFGPGTRLLVL.

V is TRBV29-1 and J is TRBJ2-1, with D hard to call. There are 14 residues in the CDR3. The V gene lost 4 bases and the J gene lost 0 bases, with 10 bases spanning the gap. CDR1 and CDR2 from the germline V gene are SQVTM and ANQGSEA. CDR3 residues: CSVGMVSSYNEQFF. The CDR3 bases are TGCAGCGTTGGGATGGTGAGCTCCTACAATGAGCAGTTCTTC.

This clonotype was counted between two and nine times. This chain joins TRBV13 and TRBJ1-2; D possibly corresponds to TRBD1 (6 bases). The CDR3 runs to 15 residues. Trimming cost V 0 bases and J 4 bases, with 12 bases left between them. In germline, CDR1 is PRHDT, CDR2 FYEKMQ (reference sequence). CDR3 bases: TGTGCCAGCAGCTTAGGCGCAGGGGACCTCTATGGCTACACCTTC. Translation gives CASSLGAGDLYGYTF.

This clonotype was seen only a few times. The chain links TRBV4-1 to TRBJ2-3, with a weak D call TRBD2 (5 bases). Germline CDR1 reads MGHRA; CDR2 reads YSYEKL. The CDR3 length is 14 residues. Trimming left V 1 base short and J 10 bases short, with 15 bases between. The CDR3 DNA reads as TGCGCCAGCAGCCAAGTTATCCCGACCGGGGCGCAGTATTTT. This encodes CASSQVIPTGAQYF.

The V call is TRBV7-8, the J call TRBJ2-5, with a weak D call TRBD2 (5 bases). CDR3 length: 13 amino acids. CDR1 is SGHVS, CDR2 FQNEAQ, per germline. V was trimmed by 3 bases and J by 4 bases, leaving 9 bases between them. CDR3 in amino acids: CASSFPGSETQYF. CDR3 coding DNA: TGTGCCAGCAGCTTTCCGGGATCAGAGACCCAGTACTTC.

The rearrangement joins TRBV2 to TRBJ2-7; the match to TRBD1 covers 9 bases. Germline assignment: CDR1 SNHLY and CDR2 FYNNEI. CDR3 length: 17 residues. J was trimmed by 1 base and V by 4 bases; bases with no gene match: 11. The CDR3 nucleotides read TGTGCCAGCAGTGCGCTACAGGGGGCTAGGTCTTCCTACGAGCAGTACTTC. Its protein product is CASSALQGARSSYEQYF. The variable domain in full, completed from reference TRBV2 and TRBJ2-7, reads EPEVTQTPSHQVTQMGQEVILRCVPISNHLYFYWYRQILGQKVEFLVSFYNNEISEKSEIFDDQFSVERPDGSNFTLKIRSTKLEDSAMYFCASSALQGARSSYEQYFGPGTRLTVT.